Listed here is a single T cell receptor beta chain. No antigen is known for it. CDR1 is SGHTA, CDR2 FQGNSA, per germline. The CDR3 contains 16 residues. V shed 5 bases and J 6 bases; nucleotides not matched to a gene: 8. Regarding time point: week 35, safety follow-up. What each vaccine dose contained was 300 ug of mutant IDH1 20-mer peptide, accompanied by topical imiquimod. Produced via immunoSEQ multiplex PCR; TCRdb's table is partial and in-frame only. The sample shows about 54,000 clones, approximately 80% of them seen only once. This entry comes from a study of a mutant IDH1 vaccine in newly diagnosed glioma.

The sequence was obtained from a woman between 18 and 30 years old with glioma. The specimen was PBMCs, collected from a glioma patient whose treatment included an IDH1 peptide vaccine. The rearrangement links TRBV7-2 to TRBJ2-3; 13 positions agree with TRBD2. The CDR3 spells CASSRTSGGPADTQYF. For the CDR3, the DNA is TGTGCCAGCAGCCGGACTAGCGGGGGCCCCGCGGATACGCAGTATTTT.